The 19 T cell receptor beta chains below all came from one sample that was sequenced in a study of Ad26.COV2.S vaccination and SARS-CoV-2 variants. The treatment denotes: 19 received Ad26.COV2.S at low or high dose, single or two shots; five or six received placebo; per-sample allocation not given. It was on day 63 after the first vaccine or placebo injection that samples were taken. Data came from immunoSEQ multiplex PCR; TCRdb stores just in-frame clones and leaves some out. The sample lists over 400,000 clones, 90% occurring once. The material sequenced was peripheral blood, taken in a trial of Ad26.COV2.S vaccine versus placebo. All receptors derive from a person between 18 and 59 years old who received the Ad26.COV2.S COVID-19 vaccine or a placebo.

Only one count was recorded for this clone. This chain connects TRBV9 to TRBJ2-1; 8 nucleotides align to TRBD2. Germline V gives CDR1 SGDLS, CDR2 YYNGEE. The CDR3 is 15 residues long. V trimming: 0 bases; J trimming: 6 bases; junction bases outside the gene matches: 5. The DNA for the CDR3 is TGTGCCAGCAGCGTAGCGGGGACTAGTTCCAATGAGCAGTTCTTC. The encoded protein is CASSVAGTSSNEQFF.

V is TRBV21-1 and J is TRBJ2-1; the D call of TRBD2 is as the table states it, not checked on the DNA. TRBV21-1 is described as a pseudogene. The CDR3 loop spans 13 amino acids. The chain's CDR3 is CASNVAGVNEQFF. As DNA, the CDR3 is TGTGCCAGCAATGTAGCGGGAGTCAATGAGCAGTTCTTC.

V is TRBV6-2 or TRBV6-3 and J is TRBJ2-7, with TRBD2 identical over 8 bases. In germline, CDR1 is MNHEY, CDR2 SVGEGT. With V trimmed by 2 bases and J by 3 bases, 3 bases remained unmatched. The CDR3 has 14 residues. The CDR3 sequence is CASSYRSGIYEQYF. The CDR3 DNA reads TGTGCCAGCAGTTACCGTAGCGGGATCTACGAGCAGTACTTC.

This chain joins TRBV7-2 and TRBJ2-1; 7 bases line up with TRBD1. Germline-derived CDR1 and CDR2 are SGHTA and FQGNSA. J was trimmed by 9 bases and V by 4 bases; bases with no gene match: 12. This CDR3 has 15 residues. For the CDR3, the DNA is TGTGCCAGCAGCTCTATCCCGAGGGGGCAGGCTGAGCAGTTCTTC. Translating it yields CASSSIPRGQAEQFF.

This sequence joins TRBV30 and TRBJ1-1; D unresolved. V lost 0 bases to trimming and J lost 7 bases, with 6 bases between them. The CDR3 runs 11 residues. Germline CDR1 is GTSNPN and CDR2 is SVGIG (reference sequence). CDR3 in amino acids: CAWSVGIEAFF. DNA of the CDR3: TGTGCCTGGAGTGTAGGGATTGAAGCTTTCTTT.

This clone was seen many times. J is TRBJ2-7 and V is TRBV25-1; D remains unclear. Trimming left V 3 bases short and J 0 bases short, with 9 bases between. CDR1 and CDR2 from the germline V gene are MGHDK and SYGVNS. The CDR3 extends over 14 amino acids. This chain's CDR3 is CASSDVEASYEQYF. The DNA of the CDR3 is TGTGCCAGCAGTGACGTAGAGGCCTCCTACGAGCAGTACTTC.

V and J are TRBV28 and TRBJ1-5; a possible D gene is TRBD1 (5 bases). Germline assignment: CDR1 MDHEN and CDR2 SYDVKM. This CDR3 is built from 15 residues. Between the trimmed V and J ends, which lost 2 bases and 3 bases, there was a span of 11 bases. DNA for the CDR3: TGTGCCAGCAGTTTACCCAGACAGTACAATCAGCCCCAGCATTTT. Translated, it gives CASSLPRQYNQPQHF.

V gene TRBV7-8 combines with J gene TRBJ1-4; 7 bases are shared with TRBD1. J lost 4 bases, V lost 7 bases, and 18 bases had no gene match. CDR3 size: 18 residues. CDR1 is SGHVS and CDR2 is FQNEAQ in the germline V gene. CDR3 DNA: TGTGCCAGCACTTTAGGAGGGGGCGAGAGGTTGATTAATGAAAAACTGTTTTTT. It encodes CASTLGGGERLINEKLFF.

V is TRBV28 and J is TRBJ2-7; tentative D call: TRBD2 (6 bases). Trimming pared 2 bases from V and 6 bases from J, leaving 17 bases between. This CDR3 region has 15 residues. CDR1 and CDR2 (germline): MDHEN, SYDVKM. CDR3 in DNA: TGTGCCAGCAGTTTACCGCCGGGGCTGGGGGGCGAGCAGTACTTC. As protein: CASSLPPGLGGEQYF.

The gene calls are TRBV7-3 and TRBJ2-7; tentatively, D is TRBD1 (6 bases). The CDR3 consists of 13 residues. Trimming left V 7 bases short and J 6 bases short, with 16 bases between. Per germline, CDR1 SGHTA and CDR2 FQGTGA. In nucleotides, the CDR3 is TGTGCCAGCACGGACAGCCTATCTGGCGAGCAGTACTTC. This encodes CASTDSLSGEQYF.

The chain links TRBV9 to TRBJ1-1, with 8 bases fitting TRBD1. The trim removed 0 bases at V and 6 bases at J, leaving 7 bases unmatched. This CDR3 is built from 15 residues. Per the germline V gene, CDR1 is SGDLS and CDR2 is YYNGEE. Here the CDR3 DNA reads TGTGCCAGCAGCGTAGCGGTGACAGGGGCTTCTGAAGCTTTCTTT. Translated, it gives CASSVAVTGASEAFF.

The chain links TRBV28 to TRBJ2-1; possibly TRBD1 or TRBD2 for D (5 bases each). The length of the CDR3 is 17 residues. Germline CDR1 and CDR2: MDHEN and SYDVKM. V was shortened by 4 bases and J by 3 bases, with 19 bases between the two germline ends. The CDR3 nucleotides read TGTGCCAGCAGTTCGTTACCCGGGGCGGCCTACTACAATGAGCAGTTCTTC. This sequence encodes CASSSLPGAAYYNEQFF. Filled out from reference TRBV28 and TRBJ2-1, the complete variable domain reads DVKVTQSSRYLVKRTGEKVFLECVQDMDHENMFWYRQDPGLGLRLIYFSYDVKMKEKGDIPEGYSVSREKKERFSLILESASTNQTSMYLCASSSLPGAAYYNEQFFGPGTRLTVL.

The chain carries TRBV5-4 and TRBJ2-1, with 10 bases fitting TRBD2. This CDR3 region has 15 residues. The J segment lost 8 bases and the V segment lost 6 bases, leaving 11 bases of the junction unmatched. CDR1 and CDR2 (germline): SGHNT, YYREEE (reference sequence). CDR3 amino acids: CASTSRSGLADEQFF. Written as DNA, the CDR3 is TGTGCCAGCACCTCTCGGTCCGGACTAGCGGATGAGCAGTTCTTC.

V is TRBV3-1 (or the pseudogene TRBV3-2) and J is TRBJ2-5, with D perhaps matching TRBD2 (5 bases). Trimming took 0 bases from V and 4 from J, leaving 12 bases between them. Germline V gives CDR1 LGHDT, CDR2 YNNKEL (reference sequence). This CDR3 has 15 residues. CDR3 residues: CASSQDYGEGETQYF. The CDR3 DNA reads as TGTGCCAGCAGCCAAGACTATGGCGAGGGAGAGACCCAGTACTTC.

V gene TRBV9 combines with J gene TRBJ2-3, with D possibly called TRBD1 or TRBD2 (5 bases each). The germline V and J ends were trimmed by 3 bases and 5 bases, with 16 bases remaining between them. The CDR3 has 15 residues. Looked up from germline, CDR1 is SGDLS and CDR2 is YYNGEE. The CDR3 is CASSARGAWEDTQYF. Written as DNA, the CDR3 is TGTGCCAGCAGCGCCAGAGGGGCCTGGGAAGATACGCAGTATTTT.

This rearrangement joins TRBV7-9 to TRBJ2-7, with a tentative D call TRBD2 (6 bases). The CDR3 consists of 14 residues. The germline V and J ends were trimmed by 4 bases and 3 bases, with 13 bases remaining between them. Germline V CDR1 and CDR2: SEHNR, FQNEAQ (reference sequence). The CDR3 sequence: CASSSSTSIYEQYF. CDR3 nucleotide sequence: TGTGCCAGCAGCTCCTCAACTAGCATCTACGAGCAGTACTTC. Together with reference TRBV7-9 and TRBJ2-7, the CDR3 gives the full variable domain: DTGVSQNPRHKITKRGQNVTFRCDPISEHNRLYWYRQTLGQGPEFLTYFQNEAQLEKSRLLSDRFSAERPKGSFSTLEIQRTEQGDSAMYLCASSSSTSIYEQYFGPGTRLTVT.

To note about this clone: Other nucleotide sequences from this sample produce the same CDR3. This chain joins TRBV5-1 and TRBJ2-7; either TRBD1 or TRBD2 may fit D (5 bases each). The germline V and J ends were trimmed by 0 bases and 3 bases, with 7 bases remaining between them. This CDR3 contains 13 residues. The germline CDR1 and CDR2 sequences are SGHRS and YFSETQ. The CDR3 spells CASSLAGSYEQYF. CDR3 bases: TGCGCCAGCAGCTTGGCAGGGAGCTACGAGCAGTACTTC.

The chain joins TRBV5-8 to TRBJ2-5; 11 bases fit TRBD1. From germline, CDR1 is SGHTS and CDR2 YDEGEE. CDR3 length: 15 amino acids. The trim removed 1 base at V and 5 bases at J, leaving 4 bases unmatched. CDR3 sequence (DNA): TGTGCCAGCAGCTTGTGGACAGGGGGCTTGGAGACCCAGTACTTC. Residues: CASSLWTGGLETQYF.

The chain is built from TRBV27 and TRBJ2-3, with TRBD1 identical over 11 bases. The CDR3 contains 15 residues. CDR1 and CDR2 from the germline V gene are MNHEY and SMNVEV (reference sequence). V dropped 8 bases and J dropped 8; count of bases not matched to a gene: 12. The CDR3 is CASHPGTGGRGTQYF. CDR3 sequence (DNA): TGTGCCAGCCATCCCGGGACAGGGGGGAGGGGTACGCAGTATTTT.